This T cell receptor (beta chain) was identified during a study of cytomegalovirus exposure and HLA in healthy donors. This clone has a handful of counts. Both 60 Vbeta primers and 13 Jbeta primers went into the PCR. Sequencing was performed with immunoSEQ multiplex PCR; in TCRdb, only in-frame clones are kept and a portion is missing. The table lists 100,000 to 150,000 clones, about four fifths of them singletons. Sequencing used PBMCs. The source is a man aged 18 to 29 in good health and CMV-seronegative.

CDR3 DNA sequence: TGTGCCAGCAGCGAAAGGGACTCTAAGGCTGAAGCTTTCTTT. It is translated as CASSERDSKAEAFF. The rearrangement uses TRBV5-4 and TRBJ1-1; a weak D match, TRBD1 (5 bases). Deletions cut 4 bases from V and 6 bases from J, with 16 bases between. The CDR3 length is 14 residues. From germline, CDR1 is SGHNT and CDR2 YYREEE (reference sequence).